This passage covers 30 T cell receptor beta chains from one sample sequenced in a study of blood T cell repertoires in COVID-19. TCRdb's copy holds only in-frame clones and misses some; the assay was immunoSEQ multiplex PCR. The sample records some 160,000 clones, about nine tenths being singletons. Sequencing was carried out using peripheral blood. All receptors derive from a man between 18 and 35 years old with acute or convalescent COVID-19.

The CDR3 loop reads CASSLLGLQDYGYTF. The CDR3 nucleotides read TGCGCCAGCAGCTTGTTGGGACTGCAGGACTATGGCTACACCTTC. This rearrangement joins TRBV5-1 to TRBJ1-2; a possible D gene is TRBD1 (5 bases). This CDR3 has 15 residues. The V end lost 1 base, the J end lost 3 bases, and 13 bases lay between the germline ends. Looked up from germline, CDR1 is SGHRS and CDR2 is YFSETQ.

This sequence joins TRBV29-1 and TRBJ2-7; TRBD2 is a possible D gene (7 bases). Germline CDR1 reads SQVTM; CDR2 reads ANQGSEA. CDR3 length equals 11 residues. Trimming left V 8 bases short and J 9 bases short, with 17 bases between. DNA of the CDR3: TGCAGCTTCGCTCTGGGGGGGGCGCAGTACTTC. It specifies CSFALGGAQYF.

The rearrangement links TRBV3-1 (or the pseudogene TRBV3-2) to TRBJ2-7; TRBD1 might be the D (5 bases). The CDR3 has 17 amino acids. The germline gives CDR1 LGHDT, CDR2 YNNKEL (reference sequence). V was shortened by 5 bases and J by 2 bases, with 22 bases between the two germline ends. The CDR3, as DNA: TGTGCCAGCAGCTCCCAAGGGGTCGGTCCAGTAACCTACGAGCAGTACTTC. As protein: CASSSQGVGPVTYEQYF.

The V call is TRBV27, the J call TRBJ1-6; 8 positions agree with TRBD1. The CDR3 has 18 amino acids. Per germline, CDR1 MNHEY and CDR2 SMNVEV (reference sequence). J gave up 0 bases and V 3 bases, and 7 bases lay outside the gene matches. CDR3 DNA sequence: TGTGCCAGCAGTTTCACATTAACAGGGGGCTCCTATAATTCACCCCTCCACTTT. Translated, it gives CASSFTLTGGSYNSPLHF.

This rearrangement joins TRBV7-6 to TRBJ2-7; 13 bases match TRBD2. V shed 1 base and J 2 bases; nucleotides not matched to a gene: 2. The germline V gene encodes CDR1 SGHVS and CDR2 FNYEAQ. CDR3 length: 16 residues. CDR3 protein: CASSLGGLAGPYEQYF. The CDR3 nucleotides are TGTGCCAGCAGCTTAGGGGGACTAGCGGGACCCTACGAGCAGTACTTC.

V and J are TRBV5-6 and TRBJ1-6; TRBD1 agrees at 7 bases. The CDR3 runs to 15 residues. The V and J ends lost 0 bases and 4 bases, in that order; junction bases with no gene match: 1. From germline, CDR1 is SGHDT and CDR2 YYEEEE. The CDR3 loop reads CASSLGQGYNSPLHF. Written as DNA, the CDR3 is TGTGCCAGCAGCTTGGGACAGGGATATAATTCACCCCTCCACTTT.

The chain is built from TRBV3-1 (or the pseudogene TRBV3-2) and TRBJ2-5; 7 bases match TRBD2. This CDR3 has 14 residues. Germline lookup yields CDR1 LGHDT and CDR2 YNNKEL (reference sequence). V lost 4 bases to trimming and J lost 6 bases; unmatched junction nucleotides: 8. CDR3 protein: CASSLSSGLQTQYF. The CDR3 DNA is TGTGCCAGCAGCCTTTCTAGCGGCTTGCAGACCCAGTACTTC.

The chain has TRBV5-6 and TRBJ2-5, with 8 bases matching TRBD2. The CDR3 length is 14 residues. Germline CDR1 SGHDT, CDR2 YYEEEE. V was clipped by 3 bases and J by 5 bases; unmatched bases: 6. The CDR3 sequence: CASSSGGARETQYF. CDR3 nucleotides: TGTGCCAGCAGCTCGGGGGGGGCGAGGGAGACCCAGTACTTC.

CDR3 protein: CASSEVAGASNSPLHF. The CDR3 nucleotides read TGTGCCAGCAGTGAAGTAGCGGGGGCAAGTAATTCACCCCTCCACTTT. The chain carries TRBV6-1 and TRBJ1-6; D is possibly TRBD1 (6 bases). V dropped 1 base and J dropped 6 bases, with 13 bases sitting between them. From germline, CDR1 is MNHNS and CDR2 SASEGT. The CDR3 totals 16 residues.

The genes are TRBV19 and TRBJ1-5; 7 bases line up with TRBD1. Germline-derived CDR1 and CDR2 are LNHDA and SQIVND (reference sequence). The CDR3 is 18 amino acids. V shed 6 bases and J 2 bases; nucleotides not matched to a gene: 16. The CDR3 here is CASRLQGIGNIGNQPQHF. The CDR3 DNA is TGTGCCAGTAGGTTACAGGGGATTGGTAATATTGGCAATCAGCCCCAGCATTTT. Drawing the rest from reference TRBV19 and TRBJ1-5, the complete variable domain is DGGITQSPKYLFRKEGQNVTLSCEQNLNHDAMYWYRQDPGQGLRLIYYSQIVNDFQKGDIAEGYSVSREKKESFPLTVTSAQKNPTAFYLCASRLQGIGNIGNQPQHFGDGTRLSIL.

This CDR3 is CASSEPTVPSTDTQYF. Here the CDR3 DNA reads TGTGCCAGCAGTGAACCGACAGTTCCTAGCACAGATACGCAGTATTTT. J is TRBJ2-3 and V is TRBV6-1, with D perhaps TRBD1 (5 bases). Germline V gives CDR1 MNHNS, CDR2 SASEGT. There are 16 residues in the CDR3. V was shortened by 2 bases and J by 0 bases, with 12 bases between the two germline ends.

This chain links TRBV6-1 with TRBJ2-7; 9 bases map to TRBD1. Germline assignment: CDR1 MNHNS and CDR2 SASEGT. This CDR3 region has 15 residues. The V segment lost 0 bases and the J segment 3 bases; nucleotides outside the gene matches: 3. For the CDR3, the DNA is TGTGCCAGCAGTGAAGCCGGGACAGGGAACTACGAGCAGTACTTC. It translates to CASSEAGTGNYEQYF.

Points on this clone: The junction does not match germline at one end; this may be a read error. This chain links TRBV5-6 with TRBJ2-3; 9 nucleotides agree with TRBD1. Germline-derived CDR1 and CDR2 are SGHDT and YYEEEE. The CDR3 runs to 13 residues. This chain's CDR3 is CASSLDRGDTQYF. The CDR3, as DNA: TGTGCCAGCAGTTTGGACAGGGGAGATACGCAGTATTTT.

V and J are TRBV11-2 and TRBJ1-1; 8 bases match TRBD1. The ends lost 3 bases at V and 11 bases at J; junction bases unmatched: 2. This CDR3 spans 11 amino acids. Germline V lookup: CDR1 SGHAT, CDR2 FQNNGV. The CDR3 sequence: CASSLTGEAFF. As DNA, the CDR3 is TGTGCCAGCAGCTTGACAGGGGAGGCTTTCTTT.

The chain is built from TRBV6-6 and TRBJ2-7; 11 bases line up with TRBD1. With V trimmed by 0 bases and J by 2 bases, 3 bases remained unmatched. The germline V gene encodes CDR1 MNHNY and CDR2 SVGAGI (reference sequence). The CDR3 consists of 16 residues. In DNA form, the CDR3 reads TGTGCCAGCAGTTACTCGACGGGACAGGGGGCCTACGAGCAGTACTTC. Translated: CASSYSTGQGAYEQYF.

V is TRBV5-1 and J is TRBJ2-7; no definite D call. CDR3 size: 12 residues. Germline V gene lookup returns CDR1 SGHRS and CDR2 YFSETQ. V dropped 5 bases and J dropped 5 bases, with 11 bases sitting between them. For the CDR3, the DNA is TGCGCCAGCAGGGAGCCGAGCAACGAGCAGTACTTC. Protein: CASREPSNEQYF.

The chain links TRBV12-3 or TRBV12-4 to TRBJ2-7; D remains ambiguous. With 4 bases removed from V and 2 bases from J, the gap between germline ends came to 9 bases. The CDR3 consists of 13 residues. The CDR3, as DNA: TGTGCCAGCAGTTATCCTAACCCCTACGAGCAGTACTTC. Translated: CASSYPNPYEQYF.

On this clone itself: The same CDR3 also results from other DNA sequences found in this sample. The V gene is TRBV7-2, the J gene TRBJ1-1, with unresolved D. CDR3 length equals 14 residues. Germline loops: CDR1 SGHTA, CDR2 FQGNSA. Trimming took off 1 base at V and 1 base at J, with 7 bases between the two ends. CDR3 in DNA: TGTGCCAGCAGCTTAGGTCCGGGGAACACTGAAGCTTTCTTT. Protein: CASSLGPGNTEAFF.

The sample holds one count of this clone. The V call is TRBV20-1, the J call TRBJ1-5, with no clear D. CDR1 and CDR2 (germline): DFQATT, SNEGSKA (reference sequence). The CDR3 length is 11 residues. V lost 6 bases and J 11 bases, leaving 14 bases between the germline ends. CDR3 DNA: TGCAGTGCCCTCGTGACTGGGTCCCAGCATTTT. Amino acids: CSALVTGSQHF.

The chain has TRBV5-1 and TRBJ1-4; 8 bases are shared with TRBD1. CDR1 and CDR2 from the germline V gene are SGHRS and YFSETQ. V gave up 3 bases and J gave up 4 bases; unmatched junction bases: 2. This CDR3 comprises 14 residues. CDR3 region: CASSWGQDNEKLFF. CDR3 nucleotides: TGCGCCAGCAGCTGGGGACAGGATAATGAAAAACTGTTTTTT.

This clone was detected only once. CDR3 region: CASSPPGSKAYEQYF. Here the CDR3 DNA reads TGTGCCAGCAGCCCGCCTGGCTCAAAAGCCTACGAGCAGTACTTC. V gene TRBV5-4 combines with J gene TRBJ2-7, with D unresolved. With 4 bases removed from V and 2 bases from J, the gap between germline ends came to 16 bases. The germline gives CDR1 SGHNT, CDR2 YYREEE (reference sequence). There are 15 residues in the CDR3.

The chain carries TRBV5-1 and TRBJ1-1; D possibly corresponds to TRBD1 (6 bases). This CDR3 region has 15 residues. V lost 0 bases and J lost 4, with 13 bases in between. Per the germline V gene, CDR1 is SGHRS and CDR2 is YFSETQ. The DNA of the CDR3 is TGCGCCAGCAGCTTGGCAGCAGGGGCATCCACTGAAGCTTTCTTT. Protein: CASSLAAGASTEAFF.

The chain combines TRBV19 with TRBJ2-7; 9 positions match TRBD2. Germline CDR1 is LNHDA and CDR2 is SQIVND (reference sequence). The CDR3 length is 15 residues. Trimming cost V 1 base and J 2 bases; bases outside gene matches: 3. The CDR3 coding sequence is TGTGCCAGTAGTATAGCTCTAGCGGGGACCTACGAGCAGTACTTC. Protein sequence: CASSIALAGTYEQYF.

V usage is TRBV11-2 and J usage is TRBJ2-5; 7 bases match TRBD2. In germline, CDR1 is SGHAT, CDR2 FQNNGV. The CDR3 extends over 17 amino acids. J lost 3 bases, V lost 5 bases, and 15 bases had no gene match. The CDR3 nucleotides are TGTGCCAGCAGCCCCAGATCTGGGGAGGGGTATAAAGAGACCCAGTACTTC. Translated, it gives CASSPRSGEGYKETQYF.

This sequence joins TRBV5-1 and TRBJ2-5; TRBD2 agrees at 11 bases. This CDR3 spans 17 amino acids. Unmatched junction bases numbered 13, after V lost 4 bases and J lost 5 bases. Germline CDR1 is SGHRS and CDR2 is YFSETQ. CDR3 in DNA: TGCGCCAGCAGCATTACTAGCGGGGGCCTGGTGGGTGAGACCCAGTACTTC. Amino acid sequence: CASSITSGGLVGETQYF.

V gene TRBV19 combines with J gene TRBJ1-6; the D gene is possibly TRBD1 (5 bases). This CDR3 is built from 16 residues. Germline V gene sequence: CDR1 LNHDA, CDR2 SQIVND (reference sequence). Trimming took 3 bases from V and 0 from J, leaving 9 bases between them. CDR3 sequence: CASSIGASSYNSPLHF. CDR3 coding DNA: TGTGCCAGTAGTATTGGGGCCAGCTCCTATAATTCACCCCTCCACTTT. Together with reference TRBV19 and TRBJ1-6, the CDR3 gives the full variable domain: DGGITQSPKYLFRKEGQNVTLSCEQNLNHDAMYWYRQDPGQGLRLIYYSQIVNDFQKGDIAEGYSVSREKKESFPLTVTSAQKNPTAFYLCASSIGASSYNSPLHFGNGTRLTVT.

The chain combines TRBV19 with TRBJ1-1; TRBD1 is a possible D gene (6 bases). The CDR3 consists of 15 residues. CDR1 is LNHDA, CDR2 SQIVND, per germline (reference sequence). Trimming left V 5 bases short and J 2 bases short, with 15 bases between. Here the CDR3 reads CASSLQGQSNTEAFF. Here the CDR3 DNA reads TGTGCCAGTAGTCTTCAAGGACAGTCTAACACTGAAGCTTTCTTT.

This chain joins TRBV13 and TRBJ2-3; TRBD2 is a possible D gene (5 bases). Germline V lookup: CDR1 PRHDT, CDR2 FYEKMQ (reference sequence). This CDR3 region has 16 residues. V was shortened by 5 bases and J by 0 bases, with 15 bases between the two germline ends. The CDR3 DNA is TGTGCCAGCAGCCATACTAGTGACTCTAGCACAGATACGCAGTATTTT. It specifies CASSHTSDSSTDTQYF.

The chain joins TRBV10-2 to TRBJ1-2; D ambiguous. The CDR3 is made up of 14 amino acids. Germline V gives CDR1 WSHSY, CDR2 SAAADI. The ends were cut back, 3 bases at V and 4 bases at J, with 12 bases in the middle. The DNA of the CDR3 is TGCGCCAGCAGTGACCTTGAATCCGGCTATGGCTACACCTTC. Translating it yields CASSDLESGYGYTF.

A single count supports this clone. V gene TRBV10-2 combines with J gene TRBJ1-2, with D uncertain. Deletions cut 5 bases from V and 2 bases from J, with 12 bases between. Germline V gene data show CDR1 as WSHSY and CDR2 as SAAADI. The CDR3 length is 14 residues. The CDR3 DNA follows: TGCGCCAGCAGTTTGTCCCGGGAGAACTATGGCTACACCTTC. Protein sequence: CASSLSRENYGYTF.